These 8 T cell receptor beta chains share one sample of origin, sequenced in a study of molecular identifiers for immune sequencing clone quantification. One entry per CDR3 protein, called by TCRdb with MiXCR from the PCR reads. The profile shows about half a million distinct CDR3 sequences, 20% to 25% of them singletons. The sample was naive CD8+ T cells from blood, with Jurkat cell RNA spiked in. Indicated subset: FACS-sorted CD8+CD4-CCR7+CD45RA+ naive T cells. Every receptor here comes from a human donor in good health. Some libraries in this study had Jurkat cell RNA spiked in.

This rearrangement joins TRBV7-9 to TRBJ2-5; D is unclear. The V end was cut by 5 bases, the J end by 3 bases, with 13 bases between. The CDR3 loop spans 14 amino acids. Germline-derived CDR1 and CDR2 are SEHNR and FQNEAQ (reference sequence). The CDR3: CASSVVRQKETQYF. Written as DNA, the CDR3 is TGTGCCAGCAGCGTCGTGAGGCAGAAAGAGACCCAGTACTTC.

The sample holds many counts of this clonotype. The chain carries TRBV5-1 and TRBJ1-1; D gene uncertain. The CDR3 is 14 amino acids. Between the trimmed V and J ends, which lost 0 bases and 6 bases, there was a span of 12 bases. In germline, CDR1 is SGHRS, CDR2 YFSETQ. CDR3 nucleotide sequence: TGCGCCAGCAGCTTGGGGCGGCTGGTAGCTGAAGCTTTCTTT. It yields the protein CASSLGRLVAEAFF.

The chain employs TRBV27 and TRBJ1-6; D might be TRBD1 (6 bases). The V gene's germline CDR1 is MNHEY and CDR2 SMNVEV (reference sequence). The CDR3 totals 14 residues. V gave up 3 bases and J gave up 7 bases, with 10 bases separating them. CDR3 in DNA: TGTGCCAGCAGTTTGTCGGGACAAAATTCACCCCTCCACTTT. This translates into CASSLSGQNSPLHF.

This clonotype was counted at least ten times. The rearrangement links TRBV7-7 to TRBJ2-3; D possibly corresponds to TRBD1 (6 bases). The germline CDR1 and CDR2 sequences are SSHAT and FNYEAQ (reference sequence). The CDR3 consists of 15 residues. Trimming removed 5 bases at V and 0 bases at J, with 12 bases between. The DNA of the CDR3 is TGTGCCAGCAGCCCCCAAGGGGGTAGCACAGATACGCAGTATTTT. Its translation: CASSPQGGSTDTQYF.

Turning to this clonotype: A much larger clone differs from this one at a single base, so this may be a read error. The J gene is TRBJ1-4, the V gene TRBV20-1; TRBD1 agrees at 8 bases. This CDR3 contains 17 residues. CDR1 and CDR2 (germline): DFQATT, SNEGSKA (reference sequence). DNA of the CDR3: TGCAGTGCTAGAGGAGCCCAGCGGGACAGGTTATATGAAAGACTGTTTTTT. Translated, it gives CSARGAQRDRLYERLFF.

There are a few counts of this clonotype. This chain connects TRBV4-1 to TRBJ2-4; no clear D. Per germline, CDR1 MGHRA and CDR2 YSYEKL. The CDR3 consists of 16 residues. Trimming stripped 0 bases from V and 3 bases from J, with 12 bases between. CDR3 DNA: TGCGCCAGCAGCCAAGATCTGGTAGTCGGCAAAAACATTCAGTACTTC. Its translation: CASSQDLVVGKNIQYF.

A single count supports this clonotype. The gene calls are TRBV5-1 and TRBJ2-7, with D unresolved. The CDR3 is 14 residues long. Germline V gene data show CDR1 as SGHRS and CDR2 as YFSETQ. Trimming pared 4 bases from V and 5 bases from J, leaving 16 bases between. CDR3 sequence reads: CASSPYLDPHEQYF. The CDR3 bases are TGCGCCAGCAGCCCCTATCTAGATCCCCACGAGCAGTACTTC.

As DNA, the CDR3 is TGTGCCAGCAGCCATGACCGGATCGGGACAGGGGACACTGAAGCTTTCTTT. Its protein is CASSHDRIGTGDTEAFF. The chain employs TRBV14 and TRBJ1-1, with TRBD1 matching over 10 bases. The CDR3 covers 17 residues. The germline gives CDR1 SGHDN, CDR2 FVKESK. Losses at the gene ends were 3 bases for V and 3 bases for J; bases not matched to a gene: 10.